This entry describes one TCR beta chain. The record originates from a study of blood T cell repertoires in COVID-19. Germline V gene sequence: CDR1 SGHRS, CDR2 YFSETQ. J was trimmed by 2 bases and V by 0 bases; bases with no gene match: 6. CDR3 length equals 16 residues. Clinical history reported by participants formed the basis on which cohorts were assigned. Exposed participants came across a COVID-19 case within 2 weeks before study entry. TCRdb's copy holds only in-frame clones and misses some; the assay was immunoSEQ multiplex PCR. The table has roughly 190,000 clones, 84% seen once. Sequencing used PBMCs or T cells enriched from blood (not recorded which). V gene TRBV5-1 combines with J gene TRBJ2-3, with 7 bases identical to TRBD2. This receptor was obtained from a woman aged 25 to 39 who had been exposed to COVID-19. The CDR3 loop reads CASSLDGRGYTDTQYF. The CDR3 DNA reads TGCGCCAGCAGCTTGGACGGGCGGGGGTACACAGATACGCAGTATTTT.